The T cell receptor beta chain described here comes from a study of shared clonotypes between healthy human individuals. Study-level points and caveats: Collection of samples was limited to blood; tissue repertoires likely differ. Compared with memory subsets, naive subsets generally had larger estimated richness.

Using immunoSEQ multiplex PCR, the repertoire was profiled, and TCRdb retains in-frame clones only, with some absent. The sample lists 950,000 to 1,200,000 clones, about 72% occurring once. Germline values: CDR1 MDHEN, CDR2 SYDVKM. V lost 5 bases and J 0 bases, leaving 17 bases between the germline ends. The CDR3 is 16 amino acids. This clone was seen a single time. Its antigen is undetermined. Material: memory CD4+ T cells from PBMCs. This sample's subset: CD45RA-negative fraction. The gene calls are TRBV28 and TRBJ2-7; D is perhaps TRBD1 (6 bases). This sequence was found in a man aged 18 to 29 in good health. Some clones in this sample may be carry-over from other donors' samples. The CDR3 reads CASSPRLNRVSYEQYF. CDR3 bases: TGTGCCAGCAGTCCTCGGCTGAACAGGGTCTCCTACGAGCAGTACTTC. The full variable domain, with the rest looked up from reference TRBV28 and TRBJ2-7, is DVKVTQSSRYLVKRTGEKVFLECVQDMDHENMFWYRQDPGLGLRLIYFSYDVKMKEKGDIPEGYSVSREKKERFSLILESASTNQTSMYLCASSPRLNRVSYEQYFGPGTRLTVT.